The 19 T cell receptor beta chains below were found in one sample sequenced in a study of identical twins (dated by TCRdb to about 2016). The method was 5' RACE. The sequencing machine was an Illumina HiSeq 2000. TCRdb's own reprocessing of the public reads used fastp at Q25 and MiXCR and kept productive beta chains. Each entry merges the rows of one CDR3 protein and shows their most common DNA and genes. The sample contains 450,000 or so distinct CDR3 sequences, 13% to 15% of them found a single time. The top ten clonotypes cover 0.5% to 0.65% of the sample. The same sample was also studied in work on yellow fever vaccine responses in identical twins.

Sequencing was performed on CD4+ T cells sorted from blood. The receptors were gathered from a woman between 18 and 29 years old in good health.

This sequence joins TRBV27 and TRBJ2-2; 7 nucleotides line up with TRBD2. CDR3 length: 15 residues. The junction had 9 bases not matched to a gene; V was cut back by 4 bases and J by 7 bases. Germline loops: CDR1 MNHEY, CDR2 SMNVEV (reference sequence). CDR3 residues: CASSYPGTGGGELFF. The DNA for the CDR3 is TGTGCCAGCAGTTACCCGGGGACGGGGGGCGGGGAGCTGTTTTTT.

This clonotype occurred many times. The J gene is TRBJ2-3, the V gene TRBV12-3 or TRBV12-4, with D hard to call. Trimming took off 7 bases at V and 3 bases at J, with 5 bases between the two ends. The length of the CDR3 is 11 residues. The CDR3 region has the DNA TGTGCCAGCACCTTGACAGATACGCAGTATTTT. Its translation: CASTLTDTQYF.

This clonotype turned up a few times. The chain is built from TRBV28 and TRBJ1-2; D unclear. The V end was cut by 7 bases, the J end by 5 bases, with 11 bases between. This CDR3 has 12 amino acids. Germline assignment: CDR1 MDHEN and CDR2 SYDVKM. CDR3 in DNA: TGTGCCAGCATCTCACGAGGGTATGGCTACACCTTC. Protein sequence: CASISRGYGYTF.

This clonotype came up a few times. The J gene is TRBJ2-1, the V gene TRBV2; no firm D call. The CDR3 contains 11 residues. V was trimmed by 6 bases and J by 11 bases, leaving 11 bases between them. Per the germline V gene, CDR1 is SNHLY and CDR2 is FYNNEI. CDR3 DNA: TGTGCCAGCAGAGTAGAGATCCAGCAGTTCTTC. The encoded protein is CASRVEIQQFF.

The rearrangement links TRBV29-1 to TRBJ2-3, with 12 bases fitting TRBD1. CDR3 length: 14 residues. The V gene's germline CDR1 is SQVTM and CDR2 ANQGSEA. After removal of 6 bases from V and 5 bases from J, the junction contained 6 bases not matched to a gene. This CDR3 is CSVGQGARGDTQYF. The CDR3 coding sequence is TGCAGCGTGGGACAGGGGGCCCGCGGAGATACGCAGTATTTT.

This rearrangement joins TRBV6-5 to TRBJ1-3; D remains unclear. Germline assignment: CDR1 MNHEY and CDR2 SVGAGI. The CDR3 runs to 14 residues. V was trimmed by 0 bases and J by 3 bases, leaving 6 bases between them. CDR3 sequence: CASSYSSNGNTIYF. DNA of the CDR3: TGTGCCAGCAGTTACTCGAGTAATGGAAACACCATATATTTT.

The chain joins TRBV4-1 to TRBJ2-7; the D is unclear. The CDR3 extends over 14 amino acids. V shed 5 bases and J shed 2 bases, with 13 bases lying between them. CDR1 MGHRA and CDR2 YSYEKL come from the germline V gene. Here the CDR3 DNA reads TGCGCCAGCAGCGTGTTTGACAACACCTACGAGCAGTACTTC. Residues: CASSVFDNTYEQYF.

The rearrangement joins TRBV7-8 to TRBJ2-7, with no clear D. Trimming stripped 2 bases from V and 3 bases from J, with 8 bases between. In germline, CDR1 is SGHVS, CDR2 FQNEAQ. There are 13 residues in the CDR3. CDR3 in DNA: TGTGCCAGCAGCTTAATCCAGAACTACGAGCAGTACTTC. This gives the protein CASSLIQNYEQYF.

This clonotype was recorded at least ten times. The chain is built from TRBV20-1 and TRBJ2-7; a weak D match, TRBD1 (5 bases). CDR3 length: 14 residues. Germline CDR1 DFQATT, CDR2 SNEGSKA (reference sequence). Trimming left V 5 bases short and J 3 bases short, with 17 bases between. CDR3: CSAVQGPPVYEQYF. DNA of the CDR3: TGCAGTGCTGTCCAGGGCCCTCCCGTCTACGAGCAGTACTTC.

This sequence joins TRBV7-6 and TRBJ2-5; D call uncertain. V lost 3 bases and J lost 4, with 6 bases in between. The V gene's germline CDR1 is SGHVS and CDR2 FNYEAQ. The CDR3 totals 12 residues. CDR3 DNA sequence: TGTGCCAGCAGCTTTTCGGGAGAGACCCAGTACTTC. Protein product: CASSFSGETQYF.

This clonotype occurred a few times. The chain uses TRBV12-3 or TRBV12-4 and TRBJ2-2; unclear D gene. The CDR3 is 15 amino acids. Deletions cut 5 bases from V and 1 base from J, with 11 bases between. The CDR3: CASSPRVGNTGELFF. The CDR3 region has the DNA TGTGCCAGCAGTCCTAGAGTGGGGAACACCGGGGAGCTGTTTTTT.

The J gene is TRBJ2-3, the V gene TRBV7-2, with no clear D. Trimming stripped 7 bases from V and 1 base from J, with 9 bases between. CDR1 SGHTA and CDR2 FQGNSA come from the germline V gene. The CDR3 totals 13 residues. The DNA for the CDR3 is TGTGCCAGCAATGATTGGGGCACAGATACGCAGTATTTT. It encodes CASNDWGTDTQYF.

In its sample, this clonotype was seen a few times. This rearrangement joins TRBV5-1 to TRBJ2-1; D might be TRBD1 or TRBD2, each matching 6 bases. Looked up from germline, CDR1 is SGHRS and CDR2 is YFSETQ. The CDR3 totals 13 residues. Trimming took off 2 bases at V and 8 bases at J, with 11 bases between the two ends. CDR3 sequence: CASSFRGPDEQFF. The DNA for the CDR3 is TGCGCCAGCAGCTTTCGGGGGCCCGATGAGCAGTTCTTC.

The table lists this clonotype with a few counts. The rearrangement joins TRBV6-2 or TRBV6-3 to TRBJ2-2, with a tentative D call TRBD2 (5 bases). V lost 5 bases, J lost 6 bases, and 19 bases lay in between. Germline V CDR1 and CDR2: MNHEY, SVGEGT. The CDR3 has 16 residues. Written as DNA, the CDR3 is TGTGCCAGCAGTCCCCATGAGGGTTTGGTGGCCGGGGAGCTGTTTTTT. Its protein is CASSPHEGLVAGELFF.

There are many counts of this clonotype. The rearrangement links TRBV10-3 to TRBJ2-7, with 9 bases aligning to TRBD1. The CDR3 covers 15 residues. The trim removed 2 bases at V and 4 bases at J, leaving 6 bases unmatched. Germline V lookup: CDR1 ENHRY, CDR2 SYGVKD. CDR3 protein: CAISEGTGTGYEQYF. As DNA, the CDR3 is TGTGCCATCAGTGAGGGGACAGGGACAGGATACGAGCAGTACTTC.

The chain couples TRBV5-1 to TRBJ2-7, with D maybe TRBD1 (5 bases). Germline CDR1 SGHRS, CDR2 YFSETQ. V dropped 0 bases and J dropped 2 bases, with 12 bases sitting between them. The CDR3 has 15 residues. The CDR3 protein is CASSLGQVQAYEQYF. The CDR3 nucleotides read TGCGCCAGCAGCTTGGGGCAGGTACAGGCCTACGAGCAGTACTTC.

There are many counts of this clonotype. The rearrangement uses TRBV10-3 and TRBJ1-1; 8 nucleotides match TRBD1. This CDR3 has 15 residues. Trimming took 5 bases from V and 3 from J; bases not matched to a gene: 8. CDR1 and CDR2 (germline): ENHRY, SYGVKD. The chain's CDR3 is CAISQSTGEYTEAFF. The DNA of the CDR3 is TGTGCCATCAGTCAATCGACAGGGGAGTACACTGAAGCTTTCTTT.

This clonotype came up a few times. The chain uses TRBV3-1 and TRBJ1-5; D is uncertain. Germline assignment: CDR1 LGHDT and CDR2 YNNKEL (reference sequence). The CDR3 runs to 13 residues. Trimming removed 1 base from V and 6 bases from J, with 7 bases in between. CDR3 in amino acids: CASSQAWSQPQHF. Here the CDR3 DNA reads TGTGCCAGCAGCCAAGCCTGGAGTCAGCCCCAGCATTTT. The whole variable domain, remainder taken from reference TRBV3-1 and TRBJ1-5, is DTAVSQTPKYLVTQMGNDKSIKCEQNLGHDTMYWYKQDSKKFLKIMFSYNNKELIINETVPNRFSPKSPDKAHLNLHINSLELGDSAVYFCASSQAWSQPQHFGDGTRLSIL.

V usage is TRBV20-1 and J usage is TRBJ2-7, with D unresolved. This CDR3 spans 13 amino acids. The V gene lost 6 bases and the J gene lost 3 bases, with 15 bases spanning the gap. CDR1 DFQATT and CDR2 SNEGSKA come from the germline V gene (reference sequence). In DNA form, the CDR3 reads TGCAGTGCAAGCAGACTGGAGATCTACGAGCAGTACTTC. This sequence encodes CSASRLEIYEQYF.